A single sample gave rise to the 23 T cell receptor beta chains below, sequenced in a study of OX40 agonist ivuxolimab in advanced cancers. TCRdb's table, derived via immunoSEQ multiplex PCR, lists solely in-frame clones and lacks some. Of 77,000 or so clones in the sample, about 93% were seen once. The starting material was CD4+ or CD8+ T cells sorted from blood, obtained in a trial of the OX40 agonist ivuxolimab. The source of these receptors is an adult with an advanced solid tumor such as melanoma, head and neck, liver or kidney cancer.

CDR3 DNA: TGTGCCAGCAGCTTGGCAGGGGGTGAGGCTGAAGCTTTCTTT. As protein: CASSLAGGEAEAFF. The chain joins TRBV5-6 to TRBJ1-1, with 7 bases fitting TRBD1. V dropped 0 bases and J dropped 6; count of bases not matched to a gene: 5. This CDR3 is built from 14 residues. The germline V gene encodes CDR1 SGHDT and CDR2 YYEEEE.

The V gene is TRBV4-1, the J gene TRBJ1-5, with TRBD1 as a possible D gene (5 bases). The CDR3 is 15 residues long. Germline CDR1 reads MGHRA; CDR2 reads YSYEKL. Trimming removed 1 base from V and 1 base from J, with 8 bases in between. CDR3 region: CASSQVRGSNQPQHF. CDR3 bases: TGCGCCAGCAGCCAAGTAAGGGGAAGCAATCAGCCCCAGCATTTT.

The V and J genes are TRBV4-1 and TRBJ1-3, with D possibly being TRBD1 (5 bases). Germline CDR1 and CDR2: MGHRA and YSYEKL. There are 16 residues in the CDR3. Between the trimmed V and J ends, which lost 0 bases and 4 bases, there was a span of 13 bases. The CDR3 protein is CASSQDGAGFGNTIYF. The CDR3 DNA sequence: TGCGCCAGCAGCCAAGATGGGGCAGGGTTCGGAAACACCATATATTTT.

The CDR3, as DNA: TGTGCCAGCAGTTTAAAGGCAGGACCTTATAACTATGGCTACACCTTC. It is translated as CASSLKAGPYNYGYTF. This chain joins TRBV27 and TRBJ1-2, with D hard to call. The V end was cut by 2 bases, the J end by 1 base, with 14 bases between. Germline CDR1 is MNHEY and CDR2 is SMNVEV (reference sequence). There are 16 residues in the CDR3.

This chain connects TRBV19 to TRBJ1-5; weak D call: TRBD1 (5 bases). V gave up 3 bases and J gave up 2 bases, with 11 bases separating them. This CDR3 is built from 15 residues. Germline loops: CDR1 LNHDA, CDR2 SQIVND (reference sequence). This CDR3 is CASSMGLAGNQPQHF. CDR3 bases: TGTGCCAGTAGTATGGGGCTTGCTGGCAATCAGCCCCAGCATTTT.

Only one count was recorded for this clone. The V and J genes are TRBV28 and TRBJ2-3, with 13 bases aligning to TRBD2. Trimming cost V 7 bases and J 0 bases; bases outside gene matches: 4. The CDR3 is made up of 16 amino acids. Germline CDR1 and CDR2: MDHEN and SYDVKM. This CDR3 reads CASTGLAGDSTDTQYF. In DNA form, the CDR3 reads TGTGCCAGCACCGGACTAGCGGGAGACAGCACAGATACGCAGTATTTT. Complete variable domain (other parts from reference TRBV28 and TRBJ2-3): DVKVTQSSRYLVKRTGEKVFLECVQDMDHENMFWYRQDPGLGLRLIYFSYDVKMKEKGDIPEGYSVSREKKERFSLILESASTNQTSMYLCASTGLAGDSTDTQYFGPGTRLTVL.

CDR3 sequence: CSVDPLMNTEAFF. The CDR3 DNA reads TGCAGCGTTGACCCCCTCATGAACACTGAAGCTTTCTTT. The chain recombines TRBV29-1 with TRBJ1-1, with D uncertain. V lost 3 bases, J lost 0 bases, and 8 bases lay in between. The CDR3 is 13 residues long. Germline V lookup: CDR1 SQVTM, CDR2 ANQGSEA.

This clone was seen a single time. The chain joins TRBV7-7 to TRBJ2-5, with D tentatively TRBD1 or TRBD2 (5 bases each). From germline, CDR1 is SSHAT and CDR2 FNYEAQ (reference sequence). Trimming left V 2 bases short and J 4 bases short, with 20 bases between. The CDR3 length is 17 residues. CDR3 residues: CASSLRHGKGLRETQYF. The CDR3 DNA follows: TGTGCCAGCAGCTTACGACACGGGAAGGGGTTGAGAGAGACCCAGTACTTC.

This chain connects TRBV28 to TRBJ2-4; D possibly corresponds to TRBD1 (5 bases). Trimming shortened V by 7 bases and J by 0 bases, and 13 bases separated the two germline ends. Germline CDR1 is MDHEN and CDR2 is SYDVKM. The CDR3 spans 15 residues. The CDR3 DNA is TGTGCCAGCACCCCAGGGTGGGAAGCCAAAAACATTCAGTACTTC. Its translation is CASTPGWEAKNIQYF.

The chain employs TRBV2 and TRBJ1-5; 7 nucleotides match TRBD1. The trim removed 6 bases at V and 6 bases at J, leaving 8 bases unmatched. Germline CDR1 is SNHLY and CDR2 is FYNNEI. CDR3 length: 14 residues. CDR3 coding DNA: TGTGCCAGCAGCCGACAGGGTGACAGTCAGCCCCAGCATTTT. It translates to CASSRQGDSQPQHF.

This chain links TRBV30 with TRBJ2-7, with a possible D match to TRBD2 (6 bases). V lost 5 bases to trimming and J lost 1 base, with 12 bases between them. The CDR3 has 13 residues. The germline V gene has CDR1 GTSNPN and CDR2 SVGIG (reference sequence). The CDR3 reads CAWDIAESYEQYF. CDR3 nucleotides: TGTGCCTGGGACATAGCGGAGTCCTACGAGCAGTACTTC.

Comments on this clone: The junction and the germline gene differ at one end; a read error may be behind it. The chain recombines TRBV15 with TRBJ2-7; D is unresolved. The CDR3 has 15 amino acids. Germline assignment: CDR1 LNHNV and CDR2 YYDKDF (reference sequence). The CDR3 DNA is TGTGCGACCAGATCCGAGACATCCCCTACCTACGAGCAGTACTTC. This encodes CATRSETSPTYEQYF.

The chain employs TRBV7-6 and TRBJ2-7; D is perhaps TRBD2 (6 bases). V was trimmed by 2 bases and J by 0 bases, leaving 11 bases between them. Germline lookup yields CDR1 SGHVS and CDR2 FNYEAQ. This CDR3 is built from 15 residues. The CDR3 coding sequence is TGTGCCAGCAGCTTATTAGCGGACAACTCCTACGAGCAGTACTTC. Amino acids: CASSLLADNSYEQYF.

This chain joins TRBV4-3 and TRBJ2-7; a weak D match, TRBD2 (5 bases). V dropped 1 base and J dropped 2 bases, with 9 bases sitting between them. CDR1 is LGHNA and CDR2 is YSLEER in the germline V gene. The CDR3 sequence is 14 residues long. The CDR3: CASSQALVAYEQYF. The CDR3 coding sequence is TGCGCCAGCAGCCAAGCACTAGTCGCCTACGAGCAGTACTTC.

This chain connects TRBV13 to TRBJ2-7; the match to TRBD1 covers 10 bases. Looked up from germline, CDR1 is PRHDT and CDR2 is FYEKMQ (reference sequence). This CDR3 is 14 amino acids long. The trim removed 5 bases at V and 2 bases at J, leaving 3 bases unmatched. DNA for the CDR3: TGTGCCAGCAGCCCGGGACAGGGGACCTACGAGCAGTACTTC. As protein: CASSPGQGTYEQYF.

The J gene is TRBJ2-2, the V gene TRBV5-5; maybe TRBD2 (6 bases). The V end was cut by 4 bases, the J end by 4 bases, with 14 bases between. CDR1 and CDR2 from the germline V gene are SGHKS and YYEKEE (reference sequence). The length of the CDR3 is 15 residues. The CDR3 loop is CASSPFRGITGELFF. CDR3 sequence (DNA): TGTGCCAGCAGCCCCTTCCGGGGGATCACCGGGGAGCTGTTTTTT.

The count of this clone is one. The J gene is TRBJ1-1, the V gene TRBV15; TRBD1 matches 10 bases. Trimming cost V 2 bases and J 0 bases; bases outside gene matches: 6. This CDR3 spans 17 amino acids. Looked up from germline, CDR1 is LNHNV and CDR2 is YYDKDF (reference sequence). The CDR3 is CATSRPRQGAMNTEAFF. DNA for the CDR3: TGTGCCACCAGCAGACCTCGACAGGGGGCTATGAACACTGAAGCTTTCTTT.

This chain links TRBV28 with TRBJ2-1; D remains unclear. The CDR3 totals 12 residues. The ends were cut back, 6 bases at V and 6 bases at J, with 9 bases in the middle. Per germline, CDR1 MDHEN and CDR2 SYDVKM. This CDR3 is CASSPGPNEQFF. The CDR3 DNA reads TGTGCCAGCAGCCCTGGACCCAATGAGCAGTTCTTC.

This chain connects TRBV6-5 to TRBJ2-1; possible D gene TRBD1, 6 bases. The V end lost 0 bases, the J end lost 8 bases, and 11 bases lay between the germline ends. The CDR3 has 14 amino acids. The germline V gene encodes CDR1 MNHEY and CDR2 SVGAGI. As DNA, the CDR3 is TGTGCCAGCAGTTACTCGGGGGCAGCCGATGAGCAGTTCTTC. Translation gives CASSYSGAADEQFF.

The chain joins TRBV5-4 to TRBJ1-4; no clear D gene. The germline V and J ends were trimmed by 2 bases and 4 bases, with 6 bases remaining between them. This CDR3 has 13 amino acids. Per germline, CDR1 SGHNT and CDR2 YYREEE (reference sequence). The CDR3 DNA reads TGTGCCAGCAGCTTCTGGGGTAATGAAAAACTGTTTTTT. It yields the protein CASSFWGNEKLFF.

This chain uses TRBV27 with TRBJ1-1, with TRBD1 matching over 8 bases. Losses at the gene ends were 8 bases for V and 5 bases for J; bases not matched to a gene: 7. The CDR3 is 13 residues long. CDR1 is MNHEY and CDR2 is SMNVEV in the germline V gene (reference sequence). The CDR3 nucleotides are TGTGCCAGCCGTCAGGGGGCGAAGACTGAAGCTTTCTTT. Translating gives CASRQGAKTEAFF.

CDR3 loop: CASSARVGTQYF. In nucleotides, the CDR3 is TGTGCCAGCAGTGCCCGCGTCGGGACCCAGTACTTC. The chain recombines TRBV6-5 with TRBJ2-5; D remains ambiguous. The ends were cut back, 5 bases at V and 7 bases at J, with 11 bases in the middle. Germline loops: CDR1 MNHEY, CDR2 SVGAGI. The CDR3 extends over 12 amino acids.

CDR3 sequence: CASSFTAGDTEAFF. CDR3 nucleotides: TGTGCCAGCAGTTTCACTGCAGGGGACACTGAAGCTTTCTTT. The J gene is TRBJ1-1, the V gene TRBV27; weak D call: TRBD1 (6 bases). V was cut by 3 bases and J by 3 bases, with 11 bases left in between. This CDR3 contains 14 residues. Germline CDR1 reads MNHEY; CDR2 reads SMNVEV (reference sequence).